The entry below describes one T cell receptor (beta chain). These data come from a study of blood T cell repertoires in COVID-19. The method was immunoSEQ multiplex PCR; TCRdb's version includes in-frame clones alone and lacks a portion of them. The sample has 150,000 to 200,000 clones; more than 70% are singletons. This CDR3 has 13 amino acids. Trimming pared 7 bases from V and 0 bases from J, leaving 8 bases between. The sequence derives from a man between 35 and 55 years old with active or convalescent COVID-19. This chain uses TRBV12-3 or TRBV12-4 with TRBJ2-3, with a weak D call TRBD1 (5 bases). The sample consisted of peripheral blood. This chain's CDR3 is CASTPGSTDTQYF. As DNA, the CDR3 is TGTGCCAGCACCCCAGGGAGCACAGATACGCAGTATTTT.